This entry features one T cell receptor (beta chain) sequence. Antigen unknown. The V gene end was trimmed by 5 bases and the J gene end by 4 bases; junction bases not matched to a gene: 18. Germline CDR1 is MDHEN and CDR2 is SYDVKM. The CDR3 spans 19 residues. The data were obtained in a study of response to subunit inactivated influenza vaccine. General study points: Authors proposed each seasonal influenza vaccination draws in few new T cells.

TCRdb passed the RT-PCR reads through MiXCR, listing each CDR3 protein once. The sample has hundreds of thousands of distinct CDR3 sequences, 21% seen once; the top ten hold 10%. The source material was PBMCs from blood, sampled 21 months after vaccination. This sequence joins TRBV28 and TRBJ2-5; 11 bases align to TRBD2. The sequence derives from a man between 45 and 75 years old who received an inactivated influenza vaccine. Written as DNA, the CDR3 is TGTGCCAGCAGTCCGGGCAGGGCTACTAGCGGGAGCATCGGAGAGACCCAGTACTTC. Amino acid sequence: CASSPGRATSGSIGETQYF.